This T cell receptor (beta chain) was documented in a study of beta chain features in type 1 diabetes (dated by TCRdb to 2017 to 2018). With regard to the full study: Mean age, gender distribution, total cell number and subset yield did not differ between patients and healthy donors. A total of approximately 99,000,000 sorted cells were examined across all samples, and RNA yield correlated strongly with the number of cells per subset. The study compared the TCRB repertoires of sorted circulating CD4+ T cell subsets in recently diagnosed type 1 diabetes patients with those in matched healthy donors. Whereas all 30 or so donors provided naive and central memory subsets, regulatory and stem cell-like memory subsets were isolated from just 8 patients and roughly eight healthy donors.

There are a few counts of this clone. Its target antigen remains unknown. Base quality data are lacking; no much larger clone is found one base away. Each donor gave one peripheral blood draw, averaging approximately 0.12 L, which was collected into heparinised tubes. Naive, central memory, regulatory and stem cell-like memory CD4+ T cells were sorted on a BD FACSAria II using a panel including CD45RO, CCR7, CD25, CD127, CD95 and CD27. A purity above 98% was achieved for all sorted populations. PBMCs were isolated right away by Lymphoprep density gradient centrifugation and were stained directly, without culture. So that batch effects would be minimized, each experiment stained and sorted samples in pairs, pairing one healthy donor with one patient. What the study reported, not specific to this receptor: At VDJ recombination sites, patients with type 1 diabetes made fewer insertions and deleted more nucleotides, a pattern implying thymic rearrangement abnormalities. Only small numbers of individuals were included in the HLA sub-analyses, which left unresolved whether HLA type had any influence on TCRB rearrangement. Type 1 diabetes patients showed a moderate but significant shortening of TCRB CDR3 length in all four CD4+ subsets. Naive, central memory and regulatory TCRB repertoires appeared to be more similar among patients than among healthy donors. PCR may preferentially amplify shorter templates, but because patient and control samples were amplified and corrected together, any resulting skew would affect both groups equally. Because cDNA was sequenced instead of genomic DNA, activated cells with high expression could be over-represented, although the groups did not differ in activation or CD3 levels.

All of the isolated RNA was reverse transcribed with the High Capacity cDNA Reverse Transcription Kit, so expressed TCRB transcripts were sequenced. Deep immunoSEQ sequencing was applied to naive, central memory and regulatory T cell samples, giving an average of approximately 4 million total reads per sample. Sorted cells were lysed in RLT buffer and RNA was extracted with DNase-treated RNeasy Micro or Mini kits, depending on cell number. To prevent cross-contamination, every cell subset was processed on its own, while patient and healthy donor samples were processed together. The immunoSEQ multiplex PCR was used to amplify TCRB sequences from cDNA, generating 87-bp fragments that spanned the CDR3 region. The amplicons were sequenced using the Illumina HiSeq platform. The authors' pipeline ran thus. Synthetic template baselines were used to correct PCR bias computationally, reads within Hamming distance 2 were collapsed, and singletons that could not be merged were discarded. Reads were aligned against IMGT so that V, D and J genes, CDR3 length and insertions or deletions at six rearrangement sites could be assigned. Within each subset, clonotype counts were normalized to sorted cell number, after which true diversity and Gini coefficients were computed with the tcR R package. The overlap coefficient, calculated on TCRB nucleotide sequences, was used to quantify repertoire sharing. TCRdb carries this immuneACCESS record with in-frame sequences only. Its versions omit some clonotypes, under half of them owing to an unresolved V gene in the studies checked, with the rest unexplained. V, J and clone size are taken as reported in that table, and D and trimming were inferred from the DNA itself. The sample has 310,000 or so clones on record, roughly 8% of them singletons. The top ten hold more than 0.4% of the sample.

After removal of 3 bases from V and 7 bases from J, the junction retains 7 bases not matched to a gene. Measured from the cysteine to the phenylalanine, the CDR3 is 15 residues long. The retained sequence is limited to the CDR3, 45 bases, with the frame set at the first base. According to the germline V gene, CDR1 reads SGHAT and CDR2 reads FQNNGV. The chain is encoded by TRBV11-2 joined to TRBJ2-4, with 9 bases matching TRBD2. The receptor comes from a woman aged 18-29 years in good health. The sequenced sample consisted of central memory CD4+ T cells from blood. The DNA sequence is TGTGCCAGCAGCTTCCATCCGGGACTAGCCAACATTCAGTACTTC. Translated, it reads CASSFHPGLANIQYF.